This T cell receptor (beta chain) was retrieved from a study of cytomegalovirus exposure and HLA in healthy donors. The wider study: It was reported in a later analysis that the same platform had been used for the 90 to 150 validation repertoires as for the roughly 670 first-cohort repertoires. Findings of the study overall: One later analysis, an examination of the 120 or so validation repertoires, found that first-cohort TCR clusters tended to co-occur in them. Most TCR sequences were uncommon, yet certain public TCRs appeared in many donors.

The assay was immunoSEQ multiplex PCR, and TCRdb's table has in-frame clones only and misses some. Seen here are around 300,000 clones, around 85% observed once, and the top ten hold around 1%. The sample holds a few counts of this clone. The antigen remains undetermined. The donors were members of the validation cohort comprising approximately 110 subjects, separate from the roughly 650-subject first cohort. Sequenced sample: PBMCs. The sequence was collected from a woman between 18 and 30 years old in good health and CMV-seronegative.

The CDR3 region is CASSPRGGDEKLFF. CDR3 DNA sequence: TGTGCCAGCTCACCCCGCGGGGGGGATGAAAAACTGTTTTTT. This chain uses TRBV18 with TRBJ1-4, with a possible D match to TRBD1 (5 bases). The CDR3 has 14 residues. Germline CDR1 KGHSH, CDR2 LQKENI. V lost 3 bases, J lost 6 bases, and 11 bases lay in between.